What follows is one T cell receptor beta chain and its context. The source of the sample is a study of blood T cell repertoires in COVID-19. Study background: Specimens from acute and convalescent COVID-19 originated in the United States, Italy and Spain. In each case, the material was cDNA or gDNA derived from T cells, B-cell-depleted T cells, or PBMCs.

The study counted Cohort 3 donors as recovered given two negative PCRs, clearance, or symptom resolution. Original processing methods: Amplified reference gene primers provided the basis for estimating nucleated cell counts. Measured with immunoSEQ multiplex PCR; TCRdb has only the in-frame clones, and not every one. The D gene and trimming were derived from the DNA, and the V and J assignments and clone size from that table. The table records nearly 400,000 clones, under 90% of them present only once. The CDR3 sequence is 14 residues long. The germline gives CDR1 ENHRY, CDR2 SYGVKD. V shed 5 bases, J shed 6 bases, and the junction held 2 bases outside the gene matches.

This chain connects TRBV10-3 to TRBJ2-2; 11 nucleotides line up with TRBD2. The sequenced material came from PBMCs or T cells enriched from blood (not recorded which). This TCR derives from a woman in her thirties who had recovered from COVID-19. CDR3 DNA sequence: TGTGCCATCAGTTCTAGCGGGGGGTCCGGGGAGCTGTTTTTT. Protein: CAISSSGGSGELFF.